This record looks at one T cell receptor beta chain sequence and its context. The antigen is undetermined. Profiling relied on immunoSEQ multiplex PCR, and the TCRdb table lists in-frame clones only, not all of them. The sample has over 65,000 clones, roughly 93% seen once. The sample belongs to a study of OX40 agonist ivuxolimab in advanced cancers. Whole-study context: Eligibility rules accepted prior anti-PD-1, anti-PD-L1 or anti-CTLA-4 therapy, and roughly 40% had some. Study-wide results and caveats: Both CD4+ and CD8+ T cell populations in blood had undergone clonal expansion by week 6 at 0.1 to 3.0 mg/kg.

Trimming cost V 1 base and J 7 bases; bases outside gene matches: 3. The CDR3 contains 15 residues. Germline CDR1 and CDR2: SEHNR and FQNEAQ (reference sequence). This chain joins TRBV7-9 and TRBJ2-2, with 10 bases identical to TRBD1. This receptor was taken from an adult with an advanced solid tumor such as melanoma, head and neck, liver or kidney cancer. The source material was CD4+ or CD8+ T cells sorted from blood, sampled in a trial of the OX40 agonist ivuxolimab. The CDR3 spells CASSLEGTGVGELFF. Here the CDR3 DNA reads TGTGCCAGCAGCTTAGAAGGGACAGGGGTCGGGGAGCTGTTTTTT.